A selection of T cell receptor beta chains follows, all from one sample in a study of T cell changes during pregnancy in multiple sclerosis. The protocol was immunoSEQ multiplex PCR, while the TCRdb copy is restricted to in-frame clones and leaves out a portion. The table records 25,000 to 30,000 clones, about 88% of them present only once. The sequencing used CD4+ T cells from peripheral blood mononuclear cells, collected in the second trimester of pregnancy. The receptors were sampled from a female donor with multiple sclerosis, enrolled in a pregnancy study. Both conserved end residues are part of each CDR3. A D gene is named only where the DNA matches it firmly. Size is stated for part of the rows, as once, few or many counts, or as a class when the clone is expanded.

j_gene,d_gene,len,v_gene,abundance,CDR3nt,CDR3aa
TRBJ1-6,NA,15,TRBV7-2,NA,TGTGCCAGCAGCTCGCACAGGGTGAAGAATTCACCCCTCCACTTT,CASSSHRVKNSPLHF
TRBJ2-1,TRBD2,17,TRBV4-2,NA,TGTGCCAGCAGCCTAGGACTAGCGGGGGGGCTTTACAATGAGCAGTTCTTC,CASSLGLAGGLYNEQFF
TRBJ2-5,NA,17,TRBV7-9,NA,TGTGCCAGCAGCTTAGGCGGGATAGGAATTCAACAAGAGACCCAGTACTTC,CASSLGGIGIQQETQYF
TRBJ1-4,TRBD1,15,TRBV4-1,few,TGCGCCAGCAGCCTGGAGGGGGCTACTGCGGAAAAACTGTTTTTT,CASSLEGATAEKLFF
TRBJ1-6,NA,15,TRBV6-6,NA,TGTGCCAGCAGTTATCGGCACAGTTATAATTCACCCCTCCACTTT,CASSYRHSYNSPLHF
TRBJ2-1,TRBD2,16,TRBV5-1,NA,TGCGCCAGCAGCTTGGCGCGGGGGACTTCCTACAATGAGCAGTTCTTC,CASSLARGTSYNEQFF
TRBJ1-2,NA,13,TRBV2,NA,TGTGCCAGCAAAGGGACCGGGGGGTATGGCTACACCTTC,CASKGTGGYGYTF
TRBJ1-1,NA,14,TRBV29-1,NA,TGCAGCGTTGACAGGACAGCGTTGAACACTGAAGCTTTCTTT,CSVDRTALNTEAFF
TRBJ1-4,TRBD1,16,TRBV7-2,NA,TGTGCCAGCAGCTTAGACAGGGGGTTGTCTAATGAAAAACTGTTTTTT,CASSLDRGLSNEKLFF
TRBJ2-3,NA,18,TRBV9,NA,TGTGCCAGCAGCGCTCGGGGGGCTGGATCGCACAGCACAGATACGCAGTATTTT,CASSARGAGSHSTDTQYF
TRBJ2-3,TRBD2,15,TRBV9,NA,TGTGCCAGCAGCGGGCGGGGGGATAGCACAGATACGCAGTATTTT,CASSGRGDSTDTQYF
TRBJ1-2,NA,15,TRBV28,NA,TGTGCCAGCAGTTTGAAGGGGCCCTCTAACTATGGCTACACCTTC,CASSLKGPSNYGYTF
TRBJ1-2,NA,13,TRBV6-4,NA,TGTGCCAGCAGTCGACAGCTGGGCTATGGCTACACCTTC,CASSRQLGYGYTF
TRBJ1-1,NA,16,TRBV10-1,few,TGCGCCAGCAGTGGAGCGCCCGGGGTTGGGAACACTGAAGCTTTCTTT,CASSGAPGVGNTEAFF
TRBJ2-2,TRBD2,14,TRBV10-3,NA,TGTGCCATGCGGACTAGCGGGAACACCGGGGAGCTGTTTTTT,CAMRTSGNTGELFF
TRBJ1-1,TRBD1,14,TRBV2,few,TGTGCCAGCAGTGAGGTGGGGCAGGGGGTACAAGCTTTCTTT,CASSEVGQGVQAFF
TRBJ2-7,NA,11,TRBV7-9,NA,TGTGCCAGCAGCTCTGCCTACGAGCAGTACTTC,CASSSAYEQYF
TRBJ2-3,NA,14,TRBV2,NA,TGTGCCAGCAGTGAAAGCCCCCACACAGATACGCAGTATTTT,CASSESPHTDTQYF
TRBJ1-1,NA,13,TRBV29-1,NA,TGCAGCGGCCAGCAGGGGACGAACACTGAAGCTTTCTTT,CSGQQGTNTEAFF
TRBJ1-2,NA,14,TRBV19,NA,TGTGCCAGTAGTATAGTAACAGGGAACTATGGCTACACCTTC,CASSIVTGNYGYTF
TRBJ1-6,NA,18,TRBV15,NA,TGTGCCACCAGCGTTCACCCGGGGAGGGTAACGATTAATTCACCCCTCCACTTT,CATSVHPGRVTINSPLHF
TRBJ2-1,NA,11,TRBV28,NA,TGTGCCAGCAGCCTCTACAATGAGCAGTTCTTC,CASSLYNEQFF
TRBJ2-7,NA,14,TRBV27,once,TGTGCCAGCAGGTCGTCAGGGGCTAAACACGAGCAGTACTTC,CASRSSGAKHEQYF
TRBJ2-1,NA,14,TRBV29-1,NA,TGCAGCGTCGGGTACGAGGGGGGGACGAATGAGCAGTTCTTC,CSVGYEGGTNEQFF
TRBJ2-1,NA,14,TRBV9,NA,TGTGCCAGCAATGTCGGGGGTTCATCAAGTGAGCAGTTCTTC,CASNVGGSSSEQFF
TRBJ1-4,TRBD1,15,TRBV9,NA,TGTGCCAGCAGCAAAAGACAGGGAACTAATGAAAAACTGTTTTTT,CASSKRQGTNEKLFF
TRBJ1-4,TRBD1,15,TRBV9,NA,TGTGCCAGCAGCGCCGACAGGGGCGTCAATGAAAAACTGTTTTTT,CASSADRGVNEKLFF
TRBJ2-1,NA,14,TRBV6-5,NA,TGTGCCAGCAGTTACACGAGCTCCTACAATGAGCAGTTCTTC,CASSYTSSYNEQFF
TRBJ1-4,NA,15,TRBV7-9,NA,TGTGCCAGCAGCTTACAGCGGGGAGCTAATGAAAAACTGTTTTTT,CASSLQRGANEKLFF
TRBJ1-5,NA,18,TRBV6-1,NA,TGTGCCAGCAGTGAAGGAAAGGGAAGGCAGGGGTTCTATCAGCCCCAGCATTTT,CASSEGKGRQGFYQPQHF
TRBJ1-3,TRBD1,16,TRBV6-6,NA,TGTGCCAGCAGTCCAGAAACAGGGGCAGCTGGAAACACCATATATTTT,CASSPETGAAGNTIYF
TRBJ2-3,TRBD2,16,TRBV19,NA,TGTGCCAGTCGAACGACTAGCGGGGGGGGCACAGATACGCAGTATTTT,CASRTTSGGGTDTQYF
TRBJ2-1,NA,14,TRBV19,NA,TGTGCCAGCGGAGCTAGGTATGCCCACAATGAGCAGTTCTTC,CASGARYAHNEQFF
TRBJ1-1,NA,13,TRBV7-3,NA,TGTGCCAGCAGCTTACAACAGAACACTGAAGCTTTCTTT,CASSLQQNTEAFF
TRBJ1-6,TRBD1,12,TRBV28,NA,TGTGCCAGCGGCAGGGGGCACTCACCCCTCCACTTT,CASGRGHSPLHF
TRBJ1-4,NA,14,TRBV4-1,NA,TGCGCCAGCAGCCAAGAAGGACAGAATGAAAAACTGTTTTTT,CASSQEGQNEKLFF
TRBJ1-2,TRBD1,14,TRBV5-1,NA,TGCGCCAGCAGCATCCGACAGGGGAACTATGGCTACACCTTC,CASSIRQGNYGYTF
TRBJ2-7,NA,14,TRBV19,NA,TGTGCCAGCACAACCTCCCCGAACAGCCCAGAGCAGTACTTC,CASTTSPNSPEQYF
TRBJ2-3,TRBD2,13,TRBV5-6,NA,TGTGCCAGCAGCTTGGGCTTCCGGGACTACACGTATTTT,CASSLGFRDYTYF
TRBJ1-1,NA,16,TRBV14,NA,TGTGCCAGCAGCCAGATGACAGCCGCGATGAACACTGAAGCTTTCTTT,CASSQMTAAMNTEAFF
TRBJ2-7,TRBD1,14,TRBV30,once,TGTGCCTGGAGTATGACAGGGTTCGCCTACGAGCAGTACTTC,CAWSMTGFAYEQYF
TRBJ2-1,TRBD2,13,TRBV11-2,NA,TGTGCCAGCAGTGAGGGACTAGCGGGCGAGCAGTTCTTC,CASSEGLAGEQFF
TRBJ2-3,NA,15,TRBV9,NA,TGTGCCAGCAGCGTACGACATACTAGCACAGATACGCAGTATTTT,CASSVRHTSTDTQYF